These 18 T cell receptor beta chains originate from one sample sequenced in a study of cytomegalovirus exposure and HLA in healthy donors. This PCR relied on a set of 60 Vbeta primers and 13 Jbeta primers. The protocol was immunoSEQ multiplex PCR, while the TCRdb copy is restricted to in-frame clones and leaves out a portion. The sample carries some 190,000 clones, 81% recorded once. Input material: PBMCs. All receptors derive from a man younger than 35 in good health and CMV-seronegative.

Sample share makes this clone medium-sized. The rearrangement uses TRBV10-1 and TRBJ2-7, with 8 bases that match TRBD2. The CDR3 has 16 amino acids. Germline CDR1 reads WNHNN; CDR2 reads SYGVQD (reference sequence). Trimming removed 5 bases from V and 6 bases from J; junction bases left unmatched: 15. Written as DNA, the CDR3 is TGCGCCAGCAGTCCCGCCCATAGCGGGGACTTAGGCGAGCAGTACTTC. Protein product: CASSPAHSGDLGEQYF.

The chain has TRBV20-1 and TRBJ2-1; unclear D gene. V shed 3 bases and J shed 10 bases, with 10 bases lying between them. CDR3 length equals 11 residues. CDR1 is DFQATT and CDR2 is SNEGSKA in the germline V gene (reference sequence). This CDR3 reads CSARPLREQFF. The CDR3 DNA is TGCAGTGCTAGGCCCCTCAGGGAGCAGTTCTTC.

This clone was counted a single time. In the same sample, other DNA sequences code for this CDR3. The chain recombines TRBV12-5 with TRBJ1-6, with a possible D match to TRBD1 (5 bases). The CDR3 has 15 amino acids. Trimming cost V 5 bases and J 8 bases, with 16 bases left between them. Per the germline V gene, CDR1 is LGHNT and CDR2 is FRNRAP. The CDR3 is CASGTDRATHSPLHF. The CDR3 DNA is TGTGCTAGTGGTACTGACAGAGCTACCCATTCACCCCTCCACTTT.

CDR3: CASSESGTGGSYNEQFF. DNA for the CDR3: TGCGCCAGCAGTGAGTCCGGGACAGGGGGCTCCTACAATGAGCAGTTCTTC. V and J are TRBV10-2 and TRBJ2-1; 11 bases are a match to TRBD1. The CDR3 sequence is 17 residues long. Germline CDR1 reads WSHSY; CDR2 reads SAAADI. Trimming at V came to 0 bases and at J to 0 bases, leaving 1 base not matched to a gene.

This clone was detected only a few times. The J gene is TRBJ2-3, the V gene TRBV27, with 11 bases identical to TRBD2. The CDR3 is 15 amino acids. V gave up 6 bases and J gave up 4 bases; unmatched junction bases: 6. Germline V gene data show CDR1 as MNHEY and CDR2 as SMNVEV (reference sequence). The chain's CDR3 is CASRIAGGRADTQYF. As DNA, the CDR3 is TGTGCCAGCAGGATAGCGGGGGGGCGCGCAGATACGCAGTATTTT.

This rearrangement joins TRBV6-5 to TRBJ1-1, with 8 bases identical to TRBD1. Trimming at V came to 4 bases and at J to 5 bases, leaving 6 bases not matched to a gene. The germline CDR1 and CDR2 sequences are MNHEY and SVGAGI. The CDR3 is made up of 14 amino acids. The chain's CDR3 is CASSSSQGGTEAFF. The CDR3 bases are TGTGCCAGCAGTTCCTCACAGGGGGGTACTGAAGCTTTCTTT.

In its sample, this clone was seen a few times. The chain carries TRBV19 and TRBJ2-6, with TRBD1 as a possible D gene (5 bases). The germline CDR1 and CDR2 sequences are LNHDA and SQIVND (reference sequence). The CDR3 consists of 14 residues. V lost 7 bases and J lost 5, with 12 bases in between. For the CDR3, the DNA is TGTGCCAGTACAGGGTCCGGCTGGGCCAACGTCCTGACTTTC. It codes for CASTGSGWANVLTF.

The chain uses TRBV10-1 and TRBJ2-1; 16 positions agree with TRBD2. The J segment lost 5 bases and the V segment lost 4 bases, leaving 20 bases of the junction unmatched. The CDR3 has 22 amino acids. Germline assignment: CDR1 WNHNN and CDR2 SYGVQD (reference sequence). The CDR3 loop reads CASSGRAEGLAGGEFPNNEQFF. CDR3 in DNA: TGCGCCAGCAGTGGGCGGGCCGAGGGACTAGCGGGAGGGGAATTCCCGAACAATGAGCAGTTCTTC.

The rearrangement joins TRBV4-2 to TRBJ1-3, with D unclear. V dropped 3 bases and J dropped 0 bases, with 12 bases sitting between them. Germline CDR1 reads LGHNA; CDR2 reads YNFKEQ. This CDR3 region has 16 residues. CDR3 DNA sequence: TGTGCCAGCAGCCAGGGAGGGCCCAACTCTGGAAACACCATATATTTT. Translating gives CASSQGGPNSGNTIYF.

J is TRBJ2-1 and V is TRBV27; 11 bases are shared with TRBD2. Germline V gives CDR1 MNHEY, CDR2 SMNVEV (reference sequence). The V segment lost 0 bases and the J segment 5 bases; nucleotides outside the gene matches: 9. The CDR3 has 18 amino acids. CDR3 amino acids: CASSLSVAGGPLDNEQFF. The CDR3 coding sequence is TGTGCCAGCAGTTTATCTGTAGCGGGAGGGCCTCTGGACAATGAGCAGTTCTTC.

The CDR3 region is CASSPGTSTLHEQYF. DNA of the CDR3: TGTGCCAGCAGTCCCGGGACTAGCACGCTACACGAGCAGTACTTC. This chain uses TRBV27 with TRBJ2-7; 9 bases are a match to TRBD2. The CDR3 extends over 15 amino acids. CDR1 is MNHEY, CDR2 SMNVEV, per germline (reference sequence). Trimming cost V 5 bases and J 5 bases; bases outside gene matches: 10.

About this clone itself: A junction end diverges from the germline sequence, so it may reflect a read error. The chain carries TRBV5-1 and TRBJ2-5; the D gene is possibly TRBD2 (5 bases). Germline V gene data show CDR1 as SGHRS and CDR2 as YFSETQ. This CDR3 comprises 14 residues. The CDR3: CASSLGPSREAQYF. CDR3 nucleotides: TGCGCCAGCAGCTTGGGTCCTAGCAGAGAGGCCCAGTACTTC.

This clone has only one observation. The gene calls are TRBV5-4 and TRBJ2-1; 12 bases line up with TRBD2. This CDR3 has 16 residues. Trimming at V came to 5 bases and at J to 4 bases, leaving 7 bases not matched to a gene. CDR1 SGHNT and CDR2 YYREEE come from the germline V gene (reference sequence). CDR3 in DNA: TGTGCCAGCAGGGATCTAGCGGGGGGGATATACAATGAGCAGTTCTTC. Translating gives CASRDLAGGIYNEQFF.

The chain combines TRBV6-5 with TRBJ2-1; 7 bases are a match to TRBD2. The CDR3 covers 13 residues. V lost 7 bases to trimming and J lost 7 bases; unmatched junction nucleotides: 7. Germline values: CDR1 MNHEY, CDR2 SVGAGI. The CDR3 region has the DNA TGTGCCAGCACCCGGGGGGAGTGGAATGAGCAGTTCTTC. Translating gives CASTRGEWNEQFF.

The chain combines TRBV19 with TRBJ1-5; D gene ambiguous. The length of the CDR3 is 14 residues. With 0 bases removed from V and 3 bases from J, the gap between germline ends came to 6 bases. Germline CDR1 reads LNHDA; CDR2 reads SQIVND (reference sequence). As DNA, the CDR3 is TGTGCCAGTAGTATAGATAGCTCCAATCAGCCCCAGCATTTT. The encoded protein is CASSIDSSNQPQHF.

The CDR3: CASSIGVAGGSPETQYF. CDR3 coding DNA: TGTGCCAGTAGTATAGGCGTAGCGGGGGGATCGCCAGAGACCCAGTACTTC. This chain links TRBV19 with TRBJ2-5; 10 positions match TRBD2. J gave up 4 bases and V 1 base, and 9 bases lay outside the gene matches. The CDR3 is 17 residues long. Germline V lookup: CDR1 LNHDA, CDR2 SQIVND (reference sequence). Based on the CDR3 plus reference TRBV19 and TRBJ2-5, the full variable domain is DGGITQSPKYLFRKEGQNVTLSCEQNLNHDAMYWYRQDPGQGLRLIYYSQIVNDFQKGDIAEGYSVSREKKESFPLTVTSAQKNPTAFYLCASSIGVAGGSPETQYFGPGTRLLVL.

The chain couples TRBV29-1 to TRBJ2-2; 10 nucleotides match TRBD2. The CDR3 has 16 residues. V gave up 8 bases and J gave up 0 bases; unmatched junction bases: 9. Germline lookup yields CDR1 SQVTM and CDR2 ANQGSEA. The DNA for the CDR3 is TGCAGCTTTGGGACTAGCGCGAATCCGAACACCGGGGAGCTGTTTTTT. Protein product: CSFGTSANPNTGELFF.

This clone was detected only a few times. V and J are TRBV27 and TRBJ1-1; 7 nucleotides line up with TRBD1. This CDR3 is 13 amino acids long. J gave up 11 bases and V 5 bases, and 11 bases lay outside the gene matches. CDR1 MNHEY and CDR2 SMNVEV come from the germline V gene (reference sequence). The CDR3 nucleotides are TGTGCCAGCAGTCCCTGGGACAGCGCTTGGGCTTTCTTT. Protein: CASSPWDSAWAFF.